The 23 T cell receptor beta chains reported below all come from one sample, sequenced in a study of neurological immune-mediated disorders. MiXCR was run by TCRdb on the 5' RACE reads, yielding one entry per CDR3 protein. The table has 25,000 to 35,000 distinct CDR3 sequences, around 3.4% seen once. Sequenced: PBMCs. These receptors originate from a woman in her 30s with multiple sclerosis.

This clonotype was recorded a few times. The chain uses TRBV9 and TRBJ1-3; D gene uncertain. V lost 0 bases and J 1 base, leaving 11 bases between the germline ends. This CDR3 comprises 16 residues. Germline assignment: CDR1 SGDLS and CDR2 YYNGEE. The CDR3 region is CASSVGSGRSGNTIYF. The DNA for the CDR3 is TGTGCCAGCAGCGTAGGTTCGGGGAGATCTGGAAACACCATATATTTT. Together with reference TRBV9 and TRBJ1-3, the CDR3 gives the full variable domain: DSGVTQTPKHLITATGQRVTLRCSPRSGDLSVYWYQQSLDQGLQFLIQYYNGEERAKGNILERFSAQQFPDLHSELNLSSLELGDSALYFCASSVGSGRSGNTIYFGEGSWLTVV.

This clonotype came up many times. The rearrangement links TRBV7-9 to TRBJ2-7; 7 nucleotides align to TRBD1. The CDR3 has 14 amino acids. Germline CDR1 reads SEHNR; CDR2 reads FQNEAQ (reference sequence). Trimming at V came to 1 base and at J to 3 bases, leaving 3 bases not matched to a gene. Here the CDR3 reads CASSLEDRYYEQYF. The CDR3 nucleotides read TGTGCCAGCAGCTTAGAGGACAGGTACTACGAGCAGTACTTC.

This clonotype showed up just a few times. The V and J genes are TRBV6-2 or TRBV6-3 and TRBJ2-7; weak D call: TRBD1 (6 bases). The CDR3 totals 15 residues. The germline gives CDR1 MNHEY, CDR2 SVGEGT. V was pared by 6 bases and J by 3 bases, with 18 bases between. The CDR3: CASSQQGFTIYEQYF. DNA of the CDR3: TGTGCCAGCAGCCAACAGGGTTTCACAATCTACGAGCAGTACTTC.

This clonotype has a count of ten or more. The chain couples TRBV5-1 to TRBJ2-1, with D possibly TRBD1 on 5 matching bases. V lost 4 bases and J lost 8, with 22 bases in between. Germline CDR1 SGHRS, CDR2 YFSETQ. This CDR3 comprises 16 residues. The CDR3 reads CASSGYRQNKGDEQFF. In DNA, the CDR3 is TGCGCCAGCAGCGGGTACAGGCAGAACAAGGGCGATGAGCAGTTCTTC.

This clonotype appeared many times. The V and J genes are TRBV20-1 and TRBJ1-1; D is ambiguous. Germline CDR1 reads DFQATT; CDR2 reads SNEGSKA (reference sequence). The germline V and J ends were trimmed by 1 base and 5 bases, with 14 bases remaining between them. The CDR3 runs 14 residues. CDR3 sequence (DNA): TGCAGTGCTAGAGGGACCCCAACTCGGACTGAAGCTTTCTTT. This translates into CSARGTPTRTEAFF.

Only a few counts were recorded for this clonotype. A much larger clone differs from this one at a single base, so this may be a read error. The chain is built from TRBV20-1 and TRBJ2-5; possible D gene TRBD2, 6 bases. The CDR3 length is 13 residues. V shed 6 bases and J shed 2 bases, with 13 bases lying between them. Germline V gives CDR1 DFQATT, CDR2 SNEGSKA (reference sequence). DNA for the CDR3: TGCAGTGCAAGCGGGCAGACACAAGAGACCCAGTACTTC. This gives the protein CSASGQTQETQYF.

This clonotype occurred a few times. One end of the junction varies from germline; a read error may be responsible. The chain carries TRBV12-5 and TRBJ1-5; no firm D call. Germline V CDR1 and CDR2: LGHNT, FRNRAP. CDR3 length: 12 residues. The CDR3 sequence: CASGLGGQPQNF. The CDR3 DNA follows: TGTGCTAGTGGTTTGGGGGGTCAGCCCCAGAATTTT.

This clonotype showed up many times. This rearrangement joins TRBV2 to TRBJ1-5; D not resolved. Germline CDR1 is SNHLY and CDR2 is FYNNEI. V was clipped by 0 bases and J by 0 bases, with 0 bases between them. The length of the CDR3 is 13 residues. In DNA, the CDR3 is TGTGCCAGCAGTGAAGCTAGCAATCAGCCCCAGCATTTT. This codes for CASSEASNQPQHF.

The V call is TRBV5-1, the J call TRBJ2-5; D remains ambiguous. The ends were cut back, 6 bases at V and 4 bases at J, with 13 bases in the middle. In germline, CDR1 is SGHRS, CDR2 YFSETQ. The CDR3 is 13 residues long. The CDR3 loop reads CASKVLGIETQYF. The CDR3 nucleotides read TGCGCCAGCAAGGTTCTGGGCATAGAGACCCAGTACTTC.

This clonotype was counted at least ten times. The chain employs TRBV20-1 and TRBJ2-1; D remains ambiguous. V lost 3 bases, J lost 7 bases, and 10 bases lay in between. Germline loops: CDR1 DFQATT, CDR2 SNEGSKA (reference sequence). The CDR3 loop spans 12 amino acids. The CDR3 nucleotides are TGCAGTGCTAGTGCCGGAGTGAATGAGCAGTTCTTC. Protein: CSASAGVNEQFF.

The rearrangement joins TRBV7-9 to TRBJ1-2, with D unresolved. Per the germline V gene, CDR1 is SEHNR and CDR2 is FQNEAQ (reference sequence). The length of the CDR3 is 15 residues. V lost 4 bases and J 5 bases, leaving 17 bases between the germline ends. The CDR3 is CASSSGVGISYGYTF. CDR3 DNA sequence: TGTGCCAGCAGCTCTGGGGTAGGGATCTCGTATGGCTACACCTTC.

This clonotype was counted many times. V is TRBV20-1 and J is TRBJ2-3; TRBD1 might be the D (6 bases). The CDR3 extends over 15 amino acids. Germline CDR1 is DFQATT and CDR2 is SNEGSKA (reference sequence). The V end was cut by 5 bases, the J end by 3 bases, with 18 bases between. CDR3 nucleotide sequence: TGCAGTGCTCTAAACCCAGGGGAGAGGACAGATACGCAGTATTTT. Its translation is CSALNPGERTDTQYF.

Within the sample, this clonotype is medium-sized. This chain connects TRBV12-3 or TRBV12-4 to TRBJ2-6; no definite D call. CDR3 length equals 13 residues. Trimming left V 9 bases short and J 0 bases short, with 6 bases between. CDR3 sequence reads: CASRTSGANVLTF. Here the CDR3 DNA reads TGTGCCAGTAGAACCTCTGGGGCCAACGTCCTGACTTTC.

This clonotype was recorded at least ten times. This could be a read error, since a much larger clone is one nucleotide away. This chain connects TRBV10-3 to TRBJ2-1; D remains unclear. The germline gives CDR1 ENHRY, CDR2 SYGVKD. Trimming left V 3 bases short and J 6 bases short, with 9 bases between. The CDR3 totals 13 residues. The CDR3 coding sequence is TGTGCCATCAGTGACAAATGGGCCAATGAGCAGTTCTTC. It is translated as CAISDKWANEQFF.

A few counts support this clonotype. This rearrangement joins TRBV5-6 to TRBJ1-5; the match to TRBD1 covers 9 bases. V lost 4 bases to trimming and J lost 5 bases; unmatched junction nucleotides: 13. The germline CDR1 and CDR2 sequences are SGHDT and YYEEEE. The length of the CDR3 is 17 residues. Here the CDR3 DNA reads TGTGCCAGCAGCCGCTTTAGGGGACAGGGAAGGGATCAGCCCCAGCATTTT. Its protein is CASSRFRGQGRDQPQHF.

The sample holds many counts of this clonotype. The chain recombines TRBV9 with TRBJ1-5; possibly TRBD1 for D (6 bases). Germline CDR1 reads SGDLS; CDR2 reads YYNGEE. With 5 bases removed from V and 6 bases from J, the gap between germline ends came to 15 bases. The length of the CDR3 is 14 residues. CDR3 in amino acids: CASSGGGHGQPQHF. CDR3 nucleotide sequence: TGTGCCAGCAGTGGTGGGGGGCACGGTCAGCCCCAGCATTTT.

CDR3 DNA: TGTGCCACCAGCCCCCGACAGGGAAGCACAGATACGCAGTATTTT. This sequence encodes CATSPRQGSTDTQYF. The chain is built from TRBV15 and TRBJ2-3; 7 bases align to TRBD1. Germline CDR1 is LNHNV and CDR2 is YYDKDF (reference sequence). The CDR3 consists of 15 residues. The V and J ends lost 5 bases and 0 bases, in that order; junction bases with no gene match: 5.

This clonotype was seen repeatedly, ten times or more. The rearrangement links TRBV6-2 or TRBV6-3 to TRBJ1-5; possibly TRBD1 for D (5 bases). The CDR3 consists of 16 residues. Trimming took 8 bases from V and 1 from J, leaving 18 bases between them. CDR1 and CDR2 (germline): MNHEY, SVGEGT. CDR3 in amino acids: CASGGSMIKSNQPQHF. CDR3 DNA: TGTGCCAGCGGGGGATCGATGATCAAGAGCAATCAGCCCCAGCATTTT.

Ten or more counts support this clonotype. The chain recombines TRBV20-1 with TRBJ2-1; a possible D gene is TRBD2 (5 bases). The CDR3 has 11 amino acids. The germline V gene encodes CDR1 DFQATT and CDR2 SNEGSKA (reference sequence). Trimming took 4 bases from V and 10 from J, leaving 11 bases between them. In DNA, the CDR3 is TGCAGTGCTAACCCCGGACTCGAGCAGTTCTTC. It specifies CSANPGLEQFF.

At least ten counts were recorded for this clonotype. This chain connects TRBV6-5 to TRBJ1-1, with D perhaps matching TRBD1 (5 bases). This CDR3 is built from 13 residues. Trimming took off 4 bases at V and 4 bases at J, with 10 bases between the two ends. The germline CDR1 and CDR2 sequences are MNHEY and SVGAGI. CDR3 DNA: TGTGCCAGCAGTTGGTTTGGGGGCACTGAAGCTTTCTTT. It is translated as CASSWFGGTEAFF.

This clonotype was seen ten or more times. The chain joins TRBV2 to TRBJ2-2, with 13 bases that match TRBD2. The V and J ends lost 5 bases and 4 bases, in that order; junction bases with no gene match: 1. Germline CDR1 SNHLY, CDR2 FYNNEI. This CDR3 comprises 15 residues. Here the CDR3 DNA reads TGTGCCAGCAGTCGACTAGCGGGAGGCACCGGGGAGCTGTTTTTT. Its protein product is CASSRLAGGTGELFF.

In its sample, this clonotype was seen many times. The CDR3 is CATRRRTDSYEQYF. CDR3 in DNA: TGCGCCACCAGACGGAGGACGGATTCCTACGAGCAGTACTTC. The chain recombines TRBV5-1 with TRBJ2-7, with D perhaps matching TRBD2 (5 bases). The CDR3 is 14 amino acids. Germline CDR1 reads SGHRS; CDR2 reads YFSETQ. V was clipped by 9 bases and J by 1 base, with 17 bases between them.

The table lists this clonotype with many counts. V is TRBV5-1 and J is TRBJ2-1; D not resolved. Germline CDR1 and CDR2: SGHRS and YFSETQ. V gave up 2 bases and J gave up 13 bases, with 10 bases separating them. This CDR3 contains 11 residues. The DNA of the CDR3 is TGCGCCAGCAGCTTTGGCAACTTCCAGTTCTTC. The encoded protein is CASSFGNFQFF.